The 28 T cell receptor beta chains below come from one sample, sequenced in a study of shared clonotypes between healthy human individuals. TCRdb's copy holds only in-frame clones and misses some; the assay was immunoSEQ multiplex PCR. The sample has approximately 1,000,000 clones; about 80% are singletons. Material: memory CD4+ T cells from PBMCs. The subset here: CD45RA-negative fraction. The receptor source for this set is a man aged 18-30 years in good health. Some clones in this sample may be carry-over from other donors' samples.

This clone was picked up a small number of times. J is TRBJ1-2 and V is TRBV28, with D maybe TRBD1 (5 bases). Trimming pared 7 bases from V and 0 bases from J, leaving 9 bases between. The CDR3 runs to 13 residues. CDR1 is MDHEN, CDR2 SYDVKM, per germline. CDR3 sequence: CASNSGPNYGYTF. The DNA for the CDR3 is TGTGCCAGCAACTCGGGACCTAACTATGGCTACACCTTC.

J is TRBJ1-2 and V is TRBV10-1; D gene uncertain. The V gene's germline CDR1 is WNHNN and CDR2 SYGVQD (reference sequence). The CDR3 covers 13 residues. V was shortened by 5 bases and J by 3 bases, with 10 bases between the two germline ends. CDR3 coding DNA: TGCGCCAGCAGTTTCGGACGGGACTATGGCTACACCTTC. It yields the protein CASSFGRDYGYTF.

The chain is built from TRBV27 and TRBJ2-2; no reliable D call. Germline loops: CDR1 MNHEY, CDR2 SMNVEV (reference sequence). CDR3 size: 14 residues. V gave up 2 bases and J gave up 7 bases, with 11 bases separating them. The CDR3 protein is CASSLSPSYGELFF. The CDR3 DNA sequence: TGTGCCAGCAGTTTAAGCCCCTCCTACGGGGAGCTGTTTTTT.

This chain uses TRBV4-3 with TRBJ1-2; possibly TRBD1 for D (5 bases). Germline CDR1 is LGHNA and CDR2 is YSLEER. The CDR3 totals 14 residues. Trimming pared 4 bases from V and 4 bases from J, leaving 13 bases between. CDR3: CASSRTGNLYGYTF. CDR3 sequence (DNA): TGCGCCAGCAGCCGAACAGGAAACCTCTATGGCTACACCTTC.

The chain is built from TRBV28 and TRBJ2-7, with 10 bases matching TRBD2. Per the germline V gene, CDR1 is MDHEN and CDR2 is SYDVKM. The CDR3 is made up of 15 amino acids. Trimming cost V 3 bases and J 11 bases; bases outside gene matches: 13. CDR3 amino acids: CASSFRSSGSREEYF. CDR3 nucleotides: TGTGCCAGCAGTTTTAGGTCTAGCGGGAGTAGAGAGGAGTACTTC.

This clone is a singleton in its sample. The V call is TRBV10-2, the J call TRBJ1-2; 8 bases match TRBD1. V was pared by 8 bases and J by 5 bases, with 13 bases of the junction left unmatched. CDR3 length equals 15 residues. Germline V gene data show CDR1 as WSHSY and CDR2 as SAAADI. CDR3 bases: TGCGCCAGCCGCCCTATAACACAGGGGGAGTATGGCTACACCTTC. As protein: CASRPITQGEYGYTF.

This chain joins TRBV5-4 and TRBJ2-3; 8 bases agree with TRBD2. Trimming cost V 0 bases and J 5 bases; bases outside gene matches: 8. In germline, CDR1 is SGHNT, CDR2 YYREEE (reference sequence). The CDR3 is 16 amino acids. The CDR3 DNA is TGTGCCAGCAGCTTGGGGGCGGGAGGAGGGGAAGATACGCAGTATTTT. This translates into CASSLGAGGGEDTQYF.

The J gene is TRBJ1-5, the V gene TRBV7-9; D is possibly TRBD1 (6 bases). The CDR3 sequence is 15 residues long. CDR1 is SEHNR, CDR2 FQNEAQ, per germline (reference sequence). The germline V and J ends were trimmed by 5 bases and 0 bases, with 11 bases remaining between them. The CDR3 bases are TGTGCCAGCAGCCAAGGGGGATATAGCAATCAGCCCCAGCATTTT. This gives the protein CASSQGGYSNQPQHF.

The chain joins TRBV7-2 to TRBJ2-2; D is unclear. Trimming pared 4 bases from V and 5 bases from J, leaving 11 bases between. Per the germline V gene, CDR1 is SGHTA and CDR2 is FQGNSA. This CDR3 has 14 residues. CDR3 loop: CASSSGLGTGELFF. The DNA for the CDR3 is TGTGCCAGCAGCTCGGGCCTGGGGACCGGGGAGCTGTTTTTT.

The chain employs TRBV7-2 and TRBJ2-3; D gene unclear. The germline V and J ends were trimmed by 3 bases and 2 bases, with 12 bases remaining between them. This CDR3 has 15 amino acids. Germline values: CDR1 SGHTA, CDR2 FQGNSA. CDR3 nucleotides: TGTGCCAGCAGCTTTAATGGGCGAACCACAGATACGCAGTATTTT. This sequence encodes CASSFNGRTTDTQYF.

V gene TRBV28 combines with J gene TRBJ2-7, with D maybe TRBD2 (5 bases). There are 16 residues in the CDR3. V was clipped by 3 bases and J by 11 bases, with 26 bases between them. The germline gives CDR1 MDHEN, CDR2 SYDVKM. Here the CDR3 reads CASSFSLRESKQGEYF. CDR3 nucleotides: TGTGCCAGCAGTTTCTCCTTGAGGGAGAGTAAACAAGGAGAGTACTTC.

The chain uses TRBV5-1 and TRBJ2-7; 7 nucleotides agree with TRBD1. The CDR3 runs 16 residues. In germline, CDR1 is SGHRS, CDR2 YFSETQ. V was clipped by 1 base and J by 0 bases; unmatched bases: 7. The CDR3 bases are TGCGCCAGCAGCTTGATGGGACAGTCTGTCTCCTACGAGCAGTACTTC. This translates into CASSLMGQSVSYEQYF.

The CDR3 DNA sequence: TGTGCCAGCAGCCTTATTCTAGCGGGAGGTGTAGAGCAGTACTTC. Its translation is CASSLILAGGVEQYF. The chain links TRBV7-2 to TRBJ2-7; 11 bases align to TRBD2. CDR1 is SGHTA, CDR2 FQGNSA, per germline. V lost 5 bases and J lost 7; bases outside the gene matches: 10. The CDR3 extends over 15 amino acids.

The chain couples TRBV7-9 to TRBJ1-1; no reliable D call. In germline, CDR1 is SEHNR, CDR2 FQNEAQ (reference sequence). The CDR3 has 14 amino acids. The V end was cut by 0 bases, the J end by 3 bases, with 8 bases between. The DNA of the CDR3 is TGTGCCAGCAGCTTAGCGGGCGGCTACACTGAAGCTTTCTTT. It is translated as CASSLAGGYTEAFF.

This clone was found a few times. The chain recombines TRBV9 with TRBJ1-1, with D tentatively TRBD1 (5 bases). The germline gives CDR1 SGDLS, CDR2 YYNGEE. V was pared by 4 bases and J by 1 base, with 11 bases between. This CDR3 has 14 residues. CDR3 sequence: CASSPSGGNTEAFF. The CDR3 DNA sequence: TGTGCCAGCAGCCCCTCCGGGGGGAACACTGAAGCTTTCTTT.

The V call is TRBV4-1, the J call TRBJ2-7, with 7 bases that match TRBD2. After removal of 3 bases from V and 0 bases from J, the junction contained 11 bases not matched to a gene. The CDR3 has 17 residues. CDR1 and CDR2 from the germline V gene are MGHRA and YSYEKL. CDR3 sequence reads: CASSHMGGQYLSYEQYF. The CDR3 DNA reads TGCGCCAGCAGCCACATGGGAGGGCAGTACCTCTCCTACGAGCAGTACTTC.

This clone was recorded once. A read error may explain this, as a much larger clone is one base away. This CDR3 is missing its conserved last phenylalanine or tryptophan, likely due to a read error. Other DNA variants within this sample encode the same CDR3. The CDR3 DNA reads as TGTGCCTGGAGGCCCTGGCGGGAGGGCCGCGAGCAGTACCTC. Translation gives CAWRPWREGREQYL. The J gene is TRBJ2-7, the V gene TRBV30; TRBD2 agrees at 9 bases. The CDR3 spans 14 residues. Germline lookup yields CDR1 GTSNPN and CDR2 SVGIG (reference sequence). The V and J ends lost 3 bases and 6 bases, in that order; junction bases with no gene match: 9.

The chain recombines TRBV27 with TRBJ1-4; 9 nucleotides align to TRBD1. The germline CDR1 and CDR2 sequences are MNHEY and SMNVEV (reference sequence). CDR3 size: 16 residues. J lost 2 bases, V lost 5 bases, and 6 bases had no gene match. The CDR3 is CASSKGQGGTNEKLFF. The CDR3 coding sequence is TGTGCCAGCAGTAAGGGACAGGGAGGGACTAATGAAAAACTGTTTTTT.

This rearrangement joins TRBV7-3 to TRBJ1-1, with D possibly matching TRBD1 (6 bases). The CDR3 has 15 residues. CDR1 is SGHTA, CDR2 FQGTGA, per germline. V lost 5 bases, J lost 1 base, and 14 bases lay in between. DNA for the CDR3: TGTGCCAGCAGCCTAAGGGGGGGCCGGAACACTGAAGCTTTCTTT. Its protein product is CASSLRGGRNTEAFF.

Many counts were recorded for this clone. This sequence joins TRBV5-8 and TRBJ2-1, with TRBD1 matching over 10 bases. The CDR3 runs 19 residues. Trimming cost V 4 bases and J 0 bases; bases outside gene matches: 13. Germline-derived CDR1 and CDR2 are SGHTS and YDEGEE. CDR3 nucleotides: TGTGCCAGCAGCAGGACAGGGGGGACAGGACTGCTCTCCTACAATGAGCAGTTCTTC. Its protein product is CASSRTGGTGLLSYNEQFF. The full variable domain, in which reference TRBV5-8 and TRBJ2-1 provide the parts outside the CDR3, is EAGVTQSPTHLIKTRGQQATLRCSPISGHTSVYWYQQALGLGLQFLLWYDEGEERNRGNFPPRFSGRQFPNYSSELNVNALELEDSALYLCASSRTGGTGLLSYNEQFFGPGTRLTVL.

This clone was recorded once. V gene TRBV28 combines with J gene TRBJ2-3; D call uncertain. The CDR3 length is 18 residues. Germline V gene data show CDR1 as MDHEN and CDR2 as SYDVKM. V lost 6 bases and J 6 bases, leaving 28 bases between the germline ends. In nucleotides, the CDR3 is TGTGCCAGCAGAGCTACTAAGCCGACGACCCCTTTCGAGGATACGCAGTATTTT. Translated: CASRATKPTTPFEDTQYF.

The CDR3 coding sequence is TGTGCCAGCAGCCAAGATTTGACAGGGTACAGCAATCAGCCCCAGCATTTT. Translating gives CASSQDLTGYSNQPQHF. V gene TRBV4-2 combines with J gene TRBJ1-5; TRBD1 aligns across 7 bases. V lost 0 bases, J lost 1 base, and 6 bases stayed unmatched. Germline lookup yields CDR1 LGHNA and CDR2 YNFKEQ. This CDR3 has 17 residues.

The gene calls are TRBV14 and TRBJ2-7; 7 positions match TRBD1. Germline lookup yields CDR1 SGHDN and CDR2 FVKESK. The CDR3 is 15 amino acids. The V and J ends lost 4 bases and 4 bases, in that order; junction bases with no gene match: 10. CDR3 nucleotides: TGTGCCAGCAGCCGCCTCGGTACAGGGGTTTACGAGCAGTACTTC. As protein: CASSRLGTGVYEQYF.

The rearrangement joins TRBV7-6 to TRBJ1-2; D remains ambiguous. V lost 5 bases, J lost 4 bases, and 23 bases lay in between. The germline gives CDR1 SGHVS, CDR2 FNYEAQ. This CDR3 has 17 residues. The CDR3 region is CASSRPHSFEIFYGYTF. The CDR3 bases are TGTGCCAGCAGCCGACCACATTCCTTCGAAATTTTCTATGGCTACACCTTC.

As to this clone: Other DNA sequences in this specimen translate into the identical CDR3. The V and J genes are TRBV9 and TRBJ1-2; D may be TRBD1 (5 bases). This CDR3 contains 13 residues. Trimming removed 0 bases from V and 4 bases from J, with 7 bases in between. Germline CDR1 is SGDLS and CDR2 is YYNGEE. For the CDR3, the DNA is TGTGCCAGCAGCGTAGGTCAGGGCTATGGCTACACCTTC. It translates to CASSVGQGYGYTF.

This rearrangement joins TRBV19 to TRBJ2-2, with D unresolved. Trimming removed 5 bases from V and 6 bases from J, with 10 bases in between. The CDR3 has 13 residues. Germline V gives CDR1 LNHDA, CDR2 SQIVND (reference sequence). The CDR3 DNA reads TGTGCCAGTAGTCGGCAGAGAGCCGGGGAGCTGTTTTTT. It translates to CASSRQRAGELFF. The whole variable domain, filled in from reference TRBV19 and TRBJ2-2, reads DGGITQSPKYLFRKEGQNVTLSCEQNLNHDAMYWYRQDPGQGLRLIYYSQIVNDFQKGDIAEGYSVSREKKESFPLTVTSAQKNPTAFYLCASSRQRAGELFFGEGSRLTVL.

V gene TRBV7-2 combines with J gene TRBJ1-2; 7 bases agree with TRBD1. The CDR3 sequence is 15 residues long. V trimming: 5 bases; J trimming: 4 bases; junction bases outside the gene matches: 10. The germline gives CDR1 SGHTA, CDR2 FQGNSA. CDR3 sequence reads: CASSKSGQTAYGYTF. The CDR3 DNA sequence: TGTGCCAGCAGCAAATCGGGACAGACAGCCTATGGCTACACCTTC. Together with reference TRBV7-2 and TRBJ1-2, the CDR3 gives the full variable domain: GAGVSQSPSNKVTEKGKDVELRCDPISGHTALYWYRQSLGQGLEFLIYFQGNSAPDKSGLPSDRFSAERTGGSVSTLTIQRTQQEDSAVYLCASSKSGQTAYGYTFGSGTRLTVV.

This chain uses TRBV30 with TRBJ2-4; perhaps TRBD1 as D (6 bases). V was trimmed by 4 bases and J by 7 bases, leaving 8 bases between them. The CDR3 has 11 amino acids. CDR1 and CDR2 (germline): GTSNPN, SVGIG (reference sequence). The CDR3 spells CAWNQGNIQYF. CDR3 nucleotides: TGTGCCTGGAACCAGGGGAACATTCAGTACTTC.